This T cell receptor (beta chain) was recovered during a study of shared clonotypes between healthy human individuals. For the study at large: The people who gave samples were a couple of women and a few men aged 18 to 49.

The CD8 memory fraction combined CD45RO+ cells with TemRA cells (CCR7-negative CD45RA+). Assay: immunoSEQ multiplex PCR; the TCRdb copy retains only in-frame clones and omits some. The repertoire holds approximately 110,000 clones, approximately 70% seen once, with approximately 25% in the top ten. This clone was found once. Its cognate antigen is unknown. The length of the CDR3 is 12 residues. The V gene lost 6 bases and the J gene lost 4 bases, with 10 bases spanning the gap. The germline V gene encodes CDR1 SQVTM and CDR2 ANQGSEA. Findings of the study overall: In a handful of donors, about 5% of naive CD4 clonotypes appeared in common.

The specimen sequenced was memory CD8+ T cells sorted from blood. Subset denoted: CD45RO+ cells pooled with CCR7-negative TemRA cells. The J gene is TRBJ2-1, the V gene TRBV29-1, with no clear D. The receptor was isolated from a woman aged 25 to 39 in good health. In DNA form, the CDR3 reads TGCAGCGTCGGGCTGTTTTACAATGAGCAGTTCTTC. Protein sequence: CSVGLFYNEQFF.